Below, 27 T cell receptor beta chains from the same sample are listed, as sequenced in a study of CD8+CD57+ T cells in acquired aplastic anemia. For CDR3 and TCR beta VDJ profiling, genomic DNA was the template used. TCRdb analysed the reads with MiXCR anew, one entry per CDR3 protein. The repertoire holds some 170,000 distinct CDR3 sequences, with 45% to 55% as singletons. Previously, flow cytometry had revealed CD8+CD57+ cell expansion in the patients chosen for sequencing. The sample taken for sequencing was sorted CD4+, CD8+, or CD8+CD57+ T cells (not recorded which) from PBMCs. The receptors were gathered from a human donor with aplastic anemia.

The chain combines TRBV19 with TRBJ2-7, with 11 bases aligning to TRBD1. Germline-derived CDR1 and CDR2 are LNHDA and SQIVND (reference sequence). This CDR3 is built from 14 residues. V lost 6 bases and J lost 3; bases outside the gene matches: 4. The DNA for the CDR3 is TGTGCCAGTAGGCCGGGACAGGGGGACTACGAGCAGTACTTC. It encodes CASRPGQGDYEQYF.

This clonotype has a count of ten or more. This chain connects TRBV20-1 to TRBJ2-5; D might be TRBD1 (7 bases). V lost 3 bases and J 1 base, leaving 15 bases between the germline ends. The CDR3 extends over 15 amino acids. The germline gives CDR1 DFQATT, CDR2 SNEGSKA (reference sequence). The CDR3 spells CSASPRGALQETQYF. Here the CDR3 DNA reads TGCAGTGCTAGCCCCAGGGGGGCCCTCCAAGAGACCCAGTACTTC.

Of note for this clonotype: Being one base from a much bigger clone, this may be a read error. This sequence joins TRBV7-3 and TRBJ2-1; possible D gene TRBD2, 5 bases. Trimming pared 2 bases from V and 8 bases from J, leaving 16 bases between. CDR1 is SGHTA and CDR2 is FQGTGA in the germline V gene. The CDR3 contains 15 residues. DNA of the CDR3: TGTGCCAGCAGCTTACTCGGGGAAGTGGACGATGAGCAGTTCTTC. It is translated as CASSLLGEVDDEQFF.

The table lists this clonotype with many counts. V gene TRBV2 combines with J gene TRBJ2-5; a weak D match, TRBD2 (5 bases). This CDR3 comprises 14 residues. Germline V CDR1 and CDR2: SNHLY, FYNNEI. V shed 8 bases and J shed 5 bases, with 18 bases lying between them. CDR3 nucleotide sequence: TGTGCCAGCGGAGGCTCAACTTCCGCGGAGACCCAGTACTTC. As protein: CASGGSTSAETQYF. Using reference TRBV2 and TRBJ2-5 for the parts outside the CDR3, the full variable domain is EPEVTQTPSHQVTQMGQEVILRCVPISNHLYFYWYRQILGQKVEFLVSFYNNEISEKSEIFDDQFSVERPDGSNFTLKIRSTKLEDSAMYFCASGGSTSAETQYFGPGTRLLVL.

This clonotype was counted at least ten times. J is TRBJ1-2 and V is TRBV12-3 or TRBV12-4; D remains unclear. Trimming pared 6 bases from V and 8 bases from J, leaving 16 bases between. The CDR3 has 13 amino acids. CDR3 coding DNA: TGTGCCAGCAGCCCCTATGTCAGGCGCGGCTACACCTTC. This encodes CASSPYVRRGYTF.

CDR3 residues: CASSFTPTDNTEAFF. DNA of the CDR3: TGTGCCAGCAGTTTCACTCCGACAGACAACACTGAAGCTTTCTTT. The V and J genes are TRBV7-9 and TRBJ1-1; maybe TRBD1 (5 bases). V lost 6 bases, J lost 2 bases, and 16 bases lay in between. The CDR3 totals 15 residues. The germline gives CDR1 SEHNR, CDR2 FQNEAQ (reference sequence).

A word on this clonotype: This may be a read error: a much more frequent sequence differs by one nucleotide. The rearrangement joins TRBV11-3 to TRBJ1-1; D gene unclear. Per the germline V gene, CDR1 is SGHNT and CDR2 is YENEEA. The CDR3 sequence is 13 residues long. CDR3 bases: TGTGCCGGCAGCTTTCGGAGGAACACTGAAGCTTTCTTT. Protein: CAGSFRRNTEAFF. Filled out from reference TRBV11-3 and TRBJ1-1, the complete variable domain reads EAGVVQSPRYKIIEKKQPVAFWCNPISGHNTLYWYLQNLGQGPELLIRYENEEAVDDSQLPKDRFSAERLKGVDSTLKIQPAELGDSAVYLCAGSFRRNTEAFFGQGTRLTVV.

This clonotype was seen repeatedly, ten times or more. This chain joins TRBV5-1 and TRBJ1-1, with 8 bases aligning to TRBD1. CDR1 is SGHRS and CDR2 is YFSETQ in the germline V gene. V shed 4 bases and J 1 base; nucleotides not matched to a gene: 3. The CDR3 has 14 residues. As DNA, the CDR3 is TGCGCCAGCAGCGCCGGGACAGGGAACACTGAAGCTTTCTTT. It codes for CASSAGTGNTEAFF.

V usage is TRBV7-2 and J usage is TRBJ2-7; D may be TRBD1 or TRBD2 (5 bases each). V lost 6 bases, J lost 0 bases, and 15 bases lay in between. The length of the CDR3 is 15 residues. In germline, CDR1 is SGHTA, CDR2 FQGNSA. The CDR3 sequence: CASRFRVGASYEQYF. CDR3 bases: TGTGCCAGCAGATTTCGAGTCGGGGCCTCCTACGAGCAGTACTTC.

This clonotype was found many times. The chain recombines TRBV29-1 with TRBJ2-7; D gene ambiguous. The germline CDR1 and CDR2 sequences are SQVTM and ANQGSEA. This CDR3 comprises 13 residues. V dropped 2 bases and J dropped 3 bases, with 11 bases sitting between them. The CDR3 nucleotides read TGCAGCGTTGAAACCCAAGTGGGCTACGAGCAGTACTTC. As protein: CSVETQVGYEQYF.

The CDR3 DNA reads TGTGCCAGTAGTATCGGCACGGGGGGCTATGGCTACACCTTC. This codes for CASSIGTGGYGYTF. J is TRBJ1-2 and V is TRBV19, with D possibly matching TRBD1 (5 bases). The CDR3 length is 14 residues. From germline, CDR1 is LNHDA and CDR2 SQIVND (reference sequence). V shed 3 bases and J shed 4 bases, with 12 bases lying between them.

This clonotype was picked up many times. This sequence joins TRBV6-4 and TRBJ2-7; TRBD2 is a possible D gene (6 bases). V dropped 3 bases and J dropped 6 bases, with 18 bases sitting between them. The CDR3 contains 15 residues. The germline CDR1 and CDR2 sequences are MRHNA and SNTAGT. CDR3 residues: CASSEAPGGKGEQYF. The CDR3 region has the DNA TGTGCCAGCAGTGAGGCCCCTGGGGGGAAGGGCGAGCAGTACTTC.

This clonotype has only a few counts. One end of the junction varies from germline; a read error may be responsible. The genes are TRBV7-9 and TRBJ1-3, with unresolved D. The germline V gene has CDR1 SEHNR and CDR2 FQNEAQ (reference sequence). The length of the CDR3 is 16 residues. CDR3 nucleotide sequence: TGTGCCAGCAGCTTAGTCTCAGGCGCGACTGGAAACACCATGTATTTT. Residues: CASSLVSGATGNTMYF.

Concerning this clonotype: The junction differs from germline at one of its ends, possibly a read error. The chain recombines TRBV6-4 with TRBJ2-3; D is perhaps TRBD2 (6 bases). CDR1 is MRHNA, CDR2 SNTAGT, per germline. The CDR3 is made up of 13 amino acids. As DNA, the CDR3 is TGTGCCAACAGTGGGACTAGCACAGATACGCAGTATTTT. This translates into CANSGTSTDTQYF.

This chain uses TRBV7-9 with TRBJ2-3; D is unclear. The length of the CDR3 is 13 residues. Germline CDR1 SEHNR, CDR2 FQNEAQ (reference sequence). V was clipped by 1 base and J by 6 bases, with 8 bases between them. In nucleotides, the CDR3 is TGTGCCAGCAGCTTAGATACAAGCGATACGCAGTATTTT. Protein product: CASSLDTSDTQYF. Full variable domain (outside the CDR3, taken from reference TRBV7-9 and TRBJ2-3): DTGVSQNPRHKITKRGQNVTFRCDPISEHNRLYWYRQTLGQGPEFLTYFQNEAQLEKSRLLSDRFSAERPKGSFSTLEIQRTEQGDSAMYLCASSLDTSDTQYFGPGTRLTVL.

In this sample, this clonotype turned up many times. The V and J genes are TRBV7-2 and TRBJ2-7; D is unclear. The CDR3 is made up of 16 amino acids. The V end was cut by 5 bases, the J end by 2 bases, with 19 bases between. CDR1 and CDR2 (germline): SGHTA, FQGNSA. CDR3 in amino acids: CASSLAGNPTAYEQYF. In nucleotides, the CDR3 is TGTGCCAGCAGCCTCGCTGGGAACCCCACCGCCTACGAGCAGTACTTC.

V and J are TRBV19 and TRBJ1-1; D not resolved. Germline V lookup: CDR1 LNHDA, CDR2 SQIVND (reference sequence). CDR3 size: 15 residues. Trimming pared 0 bases from V and 6 bases from J, leaving 14 bases between. CDR3 in amino acids: CASSIDSLMVSEAFF. The CDR3 nucleotides read TGTGCCAGTAGTATAGATAGTTTGATGGTATCTGAAGCTTTCTTT.

This chain uses TRBV7-9 with TRBJ2-7; D ambiguous. The CDR3 runs to 12 residues. Germline V gene sequence: CDR1 SEHNR, CDR2 FQNEAQ (reference sequence). The V end was cut by 9 bases, the J end by 3 bases, with 12 bases between. CDR3 DNA sequence: TGTGCCAGTACTTCCGTCTACTACGAGCAGTACTTC. It is translated as CASTSVYYEQYF.

J is TRBJ1-1 and V is TRBV10-3; 8 nucleotides match TRBD1. Unmatched junction bases numbered 9, after V lost 9 bases and J lost 6 bases. The V gene's germline CDR1 is ENHRY and CDR2 SYGVKD. This CDR3 spans 13 amino acids. CDR3 amino acids: CAMRGQAWSEAFF. The CDR3 DNA sequence: TGTGCCATGAGGGGACAGGCTTGGTCTGAAGCTTTCTTT.

The V gene is TRBV20-1, the J gene TRBJ2-1; weak D call: TRBD1 (6 bases). V lost 3 bases to trimming and J lost 4 bases, with 13 bases between them. The germline CDR1 and CDR2 sequences are DFQATT and SNEGSKA (reference sequence). The CDR3 spans 14 residues. The CDR3 bases are TGCAGTGCTAGGGGGGCTCCACTGTACAATGAGCAGTTCTTC. This gives the protein CSARGAPLYNEQFF.

At least ten counts were recorded for this clonotype. The DNA of the CDR3 is TGCAGCGTTGAGGTACACGTTAAAGCTTTCTTT. Translated, it gives CSVEVHVKAFF. The V call is TRBV29-1, the J call TRBJ1-1, with D hard to call. The CDR3 covers 11 residues. In germline, CDR1 is SQVTM, CDR2 ANQGSEA. V was pared by 3 bases and J by 9 bases, with 11 bases between.

The gene calls are TRBV12-3 or TRBV12-4 and TRBJ2-3; 7 bases agree with TRBD2. The CDR3 runs to 14 residues. V lost 9 bases to trimming and J lost 6 bases; unmatched junction nucleotides: 12. The CDR3 coding sequence is TGTGCCAGTAACTTAGGACTAGGATGGGATACGCAGTATTTT. Encoded protein: CASNLGLGWDTQYF.

V gene TRBV14 combines with J gene TRBJ1-2; D remains unclear. CDR3 size: 20 residues. The germline CDR1 and CDR2 sequences are SGHDN and FVKESK. V was cut by 4 bases and J by 4 bases, with 31 bases left in between. This CDR3 is CASSPTFLPGNKREGYGYTF. CDR3 nucleotide sequence: TGTGCCAGCAGCCCCACGTTCCTCCCGGGCAATAAAAGAGAAGGCTATGGCTACACCTTC.

This clonotype was recorded a few times. The CDR3 spells CASSPRDRRGKGYGYTF. The CDR3 DNA follows: TGTGCCAGCAGCCCGCGGGACAGAAGGGGGAAAGGCTATGGCTACACCTTC. This sequence joins TRBV4-2 and TRBJ1-2; TRBD1 aligns across 7 bases. From germline, CDR1 is LGHNA and CDR2 YNFKEQ. The CDR3 contains 17 residues. The J segment lost 4 bases and the V segment lost 4 bases, leaving 15 bases of the junction unmatched.

Details on this clonotype: It is likely a read error, because the conserved phenylalanine at the end of the CDR3 is missing. V is TRBV11-1 and J is TRBJ1-1; TRBD1 matches at 7 bases. The germline CDR1 and CDR2 sequences are SGHAT and FQDESV (reference sequence). The V gene end was trimmed by 5 bases and the J gene end by 1 base; junction bases not matched to a gene: 10. The CDR3 is made up of 16 amino acids. CDR3 in DNA: TGTGCCAGCAGCGCGGGACAGACAGTCCAGAACACTGAAGCTTTCCTT. It yields the protein CASSAGQTVQNTEAFL.

Regarding this clonotype: A much larger clone sits a single nucleotide away, making a read error possible. This chain uses TRBV14 with TRBJ2-3, with a tentative D call TRBD1 (5 bases). CDR1 SGHDN and CDR2 FVKESK come from the germline V gene. This CDR3 contains 13 residues. The CDR3 reads CASSQTHTGTQYF. The DNA for the CDR3 is TGTGCCAGCAGCCAAACTCACACAGGTACGCAGTATTTT.

Many counts were recorded for this clonotype. The chain carries TRBV2 and TRBJ2-6; perhaps TRBD1 as D (6 bases). CDR3 length: 14 residues. Per the germline V gene, CDR1 is SNHLY and CDR2 is FYNNEI. Trimming stripped 6 bases from V and 4 bases from J, with 10 bases between. CDR3 amino acids: CASRDDRGANVLTF. The DNA of the CDR3 is TGTGCCAGCAGGGACGACAGGGGGGCCAACGTCCTGACTTTC.